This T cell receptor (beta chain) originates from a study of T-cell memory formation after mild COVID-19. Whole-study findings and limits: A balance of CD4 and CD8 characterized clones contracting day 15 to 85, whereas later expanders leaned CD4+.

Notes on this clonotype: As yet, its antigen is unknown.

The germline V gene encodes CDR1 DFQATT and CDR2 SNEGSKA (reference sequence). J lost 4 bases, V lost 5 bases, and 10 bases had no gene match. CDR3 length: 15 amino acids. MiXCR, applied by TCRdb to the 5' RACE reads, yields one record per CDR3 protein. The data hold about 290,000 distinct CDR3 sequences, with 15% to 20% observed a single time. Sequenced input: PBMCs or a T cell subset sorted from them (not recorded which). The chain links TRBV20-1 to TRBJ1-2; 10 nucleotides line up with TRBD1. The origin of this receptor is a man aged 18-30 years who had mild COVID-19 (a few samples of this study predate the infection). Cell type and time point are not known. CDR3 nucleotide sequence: TGCAGTGCTCCACCCGACAGGGGGCGAGTCTATGGCTACACCTTC. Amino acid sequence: CSAPPDRGRVYGYTF.